One T cell receptor (beta chain) is described in this entry. This record belongs to a study of technical replicates of blood from a handful of donors. This CDR3 comprises 14 residues. V lost 0 bases and J lost 4; bases outside the gene matches: 1. Looked up from germline, CDR1 is KGHSH and CDR2 is LQKENI. Profiled with immunoSEQ multiplex PCR; TCRdb holds only in-frame clones, not every one. The sample has more than 65,000 clones; over 70% are singletons. The clonotype was recovered from a human donor in good health. Some clones in this sample may be carry-over from other donors' samples. The specimen sequenced was PBMCs. The chain joins TRBV18 to TRBJ2-3; 7 positions match TRBD2. CDR3 sequence: CASSPPGRADTQYF. The CDR3 DNA reads TGTGCCAGCTCACCACCTGGGAGGGCAGATACGCAGTATTTT.